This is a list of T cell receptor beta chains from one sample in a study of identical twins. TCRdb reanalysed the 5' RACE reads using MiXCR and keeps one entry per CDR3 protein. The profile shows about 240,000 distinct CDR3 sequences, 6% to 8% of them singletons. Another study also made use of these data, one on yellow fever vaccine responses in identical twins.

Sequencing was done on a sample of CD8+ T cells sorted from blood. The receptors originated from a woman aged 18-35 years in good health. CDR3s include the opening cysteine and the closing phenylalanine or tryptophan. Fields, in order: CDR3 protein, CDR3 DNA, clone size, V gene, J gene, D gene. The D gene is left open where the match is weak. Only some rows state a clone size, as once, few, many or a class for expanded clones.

CDR3: CASTQIGGSTDTQYF; DNA: TGTGCCAGCACCCAGATAGGGGGTAGCACAGATACGCAGTATTTT; size: -; V: TRBV7-9; J: TRBJ2-3; D: -
CDR3: CASSLDGPTYEQYF; DNA: TGCGCCAGCAGCTTGGACGGGCCAACCTACGAGCAGTACTTC; size: -; V: TRBV5-1; J: TRBJ2-7; D: -
CDR3: CASSAEDYWGAQYF; DNA: TGTGCCAGCAGTGCTGAGGACTACTGGGGGGCCCAGTACTTC; size: many; V: TRBV25-1; J: TRBJ2-5; D: -
CDR3: CASSVGGSAGAFF; DNA: TGTGCCAGCAGTGTGGGCGGTTCGGCTGGAGCTTTCTTT; size: many; V: TRBV2; J: TRBJ1-1; D: -
CDR3: CASSLAISGYHNEQFF; DNA: TGCGCCAGCAGCTTGGCCATTAGCGGGTACCACAATGAGCAGTTCTTC; size: many; V: TRBV5-1; J: TRBJ2-1; D: TRBD2
CDR3: CASQRRYNEQFF; DNA: TGTGCCAGCCAAAGAAGGTACAATGAGCAGTTCTTC; size: few; V: TRBV2; J: TRBJ2-1; D: -
CDR3: CSVEDGGRTNEKLFF; DNA: TGCAGCGTTGAAGACGGGGGGAGAACTAATGAAAAACTGTTTTTT; size: many; V: TRBV29-1; J: TRBJ1-4; D: -
CDR3: CASSQVQGRETQYF; DNA: TGTGCCAGCAGCCAAGTACAGGGAAGGGAGACCCAGTACTTC; size: -; V: TRBV6-1; J: TRBJ2-5; D: -
CDR3: CASTRRGSGANEQYF; DNA: TGTGCCAGCACCAGGCGGGGATCCGGGGCTAACGAGCAGTACTTC; size: -; V: TRBV27; J: TRBJ2-7; D: -
CDR3: CASSKSGGTTDTQYF; DNA: TGTGCCAGCAGTAAGAGCGGGGGGACGACAGATACGCAGTATTTT; size: few; V: TRBV27; J: TRBJ2-3; D: TRBD2
CDR3: CASSPGHYEAFF; DNA: TGTGCCAGCAGCCCTGGGCACTATGAAGCTTTCTTT; size: -; V: TRBV6-1; J: TRBJ1-1; D: -
CDR3: CASSSGLLGETQYF; DNA: TGTGCCAGCAGCTCGGGACTGCTGGGGGAGACCCAGTACTTC; size: few; V: TRBV7-9; J: TRBJ2-5; D: -
CDR3: CASSDGLINEQFF; DNA: TGTGCCAGCAGTGATGGGTTAATCAATGAGCAGTTCTTC; size: many; V: TRBV25-1; J: TRBJ2-1; D: -
CDR3: CASSFDGLYGYTF; DNA: TGTGCCAGCAGCTTCGACGGGCTCTATGGCTACACCTTC; size: many; V: TRBV11-3; J: TRBJ1-2; D: -
CDR3: CASYLRTGPNTEAFF; DNA: TGTGCCAGCTACCTCAGGACAGGACCGAACACTGAAGCTTTCTTT; size: -; V: TRBV2; J: TRBJ1-1; D: TRBD1
CDR3: CSVAAQAGELFF; DNA: TGCAGCGTCGCCGCCCAAGCAGGGGAGCTGTTTTTT; size: many; V: TRBV29-1; J: TRBJ2-2; D: -
CDR3: CASRRGNQPQHF; DNA: TGTGCCAGCAGGAGGGGGAATCAGCCCCAGCATTTT; size: many; V: TRBV28; J: TRBJ1-5; D: -
CDR3: CASSEYRGLAGELFF; DNA: TGTGCCAGCAGCGAATACAGGGGGCTGGCCGGGGAGCTGTTTTTT; size: -; V: TRBV6-1; J: TRBJ2-2; D: TRBD1
CDR3: CASSYGVYEQYF; DNA: TGTGCCAGCAGTTACGGGGTTTACGAGCAGTACTTC; size: -; V: TRBV6-2/TRBV6-3; J: TRBJ2-7; D: -
CDR3: CASSFIRDLIADTQYF; DNA: TGTGCCAGCAGCTTCATACGGGACCTTATCGCAGATACGCAGTATTTT; size: -; V: TRBV11-3; J: TRBJ2-3; D: -
CDR3: CASSLMSRFYNEQFF; DNA: TGTGCCAGCAGCTTAATGTCGAGATTCTACAATGAGCAGTTCTTC; size: -; V: TRBV7-2; J: TRBJ2-1; D: -
CDR3: CASSLGGLPYNEQFF; DNA: TGTGCCAGCAGCTTAGGCGGCCTTCCCTACAATGAGCAGTTCTTC; size: few; V: TRBV7-8; J: TRBJ2-1; D: -
CDR3: CASSFITGQGETQYF; DNA: TGTGCCAGCAGTTTCATTACCGGGCAGGGGGAGACCCAGTACTTC; size: few; V: TRBV6-5; J: TRBJ2-5; D: -
CDR3: CASRQGTGELFF; DNA: TGTGCCAGCCGACAGGGTACCGGGGAGCTGTTTTTT; size: many; V: TRBV28; J: TRBJ2-2; D: TRBD1
CDR3: CASTFSDTQYF; DNA: TGTGCCAGCACCTTTTCCGATACGCAGTATTTT; size: few; V: TRBV7-9; J: TRBJ2-3; D: -
CDR3: CASSGTSGRYNEQFF; DNA: TGCGCCAGCAGCGGGACTAGCGGGCGATACAATGAGCAGTTCTTC; size: many; V: TRBV5-1; J: TRBJ2-1; D: TRBD2
CDR3: CASSQRVTGELYNEQFF; DNA: TGTGCCAGCAGCCAGCGAGTAACAGGAGAACTTTACAATGAGCAGTTCTTC; size: -; V: TRBV6-2/TRBV6-3; J: TRBJ2-1; D: -
CDR3: CASSPTSDLEGFF; DNA: TGTGCCAGCAGCCCAACTAGCGACCTAGAGGGGTTCTTC; size: few; V: TRBV2; J: TRBJ2-1; D: TRBD2
CDR3: CASTAGVYNEQFF; DNA: TGTGCCAGCACGGCGGGGGTTTACAATGAGCAGTTCTTC; size: many; V: TRBV2; J: TRBJ2-1; D: TRBD2
CDR3: CASSLGGGMNTEAFF; DNA: TGTGCCAGCAGTCTAGGCGGGGGAATGAACACTGAAGCTTTCTTT; size: many; V: TRBV12-3/TRBV12-4; J: TRBJ1-1; D: -
CDR3: CASSLVDLGTSRPGELFF; DNA: TGTGCCAGCAGTTTAGTGGACCTCGGGACTAGTAGACCCGGGGAGCTGTTTTTT; size: few; V: TRBV28; J: TRBJ2-2; D: TRBD2
CDR3: CATRTGNGYTF; DNA: TGTGCCACCCGGACAGGGAACGGCTACACCTTC; size: -; V: TRBV13; J: TRBJ1-2; D: TRBD1
CDR3: CASAEISYNEQFF; DNA: TGTGCCAGCGCGGAGATCTCCTACAATGAGCAGTTCTTC; size: many; V: TRBV7-8; J: TRBJ2-1; D: -
CDR3: CASSTGTGGANEQFF; DNA: TGTGCCAGCAGCACAGGGACAGGGGGTGCCAATGAGCAGTTCTTC; size: few; V: TRBV5-5; J: TRBJ2-1; D: TRBD1
CDR3: CASSQDAGSAYEQYF; DNA: TGCGCCAGCAGCCAAGACGCCGGGAGCGCCTACGAGCAGTACTTC; size: -; V: TRBV4-1; J: TRBJ2-7; D: -
CDR3: CASSQGPRAGENRYGYTF; DNA: TGCGCCAGCAGCCAAGGCCCCAGGGCAGGAGAAAATCGCTATGGCTACACCTTC; size: many; V: TRBV4-1; J: TRBJ1-2; D: -
CDR3: CASSKELGQPSWDEQFF; DNA: TGTGCCAGCAGCAAAGAATTAGGACAGCCTTCTTGGGATGAGCAGTTCTTC; size: -; V: TRBV21-1; J: TRBJ2-1; D: -
CDR3: CASSESSWRETYEQYF; DNA: TGCGCCAGCAGTGAGTCGAGCTGGCGGGAGACTTACGAGCAGTACTTC; size: -; V: TRBV10-2; J: TRBJ2-7; D: TRBD2
CDR3: CASSELGLAGGTDTQYF; DNA: TGTGCCAGCAGTGAATTGGGACTAGCGGGGGGCACAGATACGCAGTATTTT; size: -; V: TRBV2; J: TRBJ2-3; D: TRBD2
CDR3: CASRPPGPSPNTEAFF; DNA: TGTGCCAGCAGACCCCCGGGACCCTCGCCGAACACTGAAGCTTTCTTT; size: -; V: TRBV7-9; J: TRBJ1-1; D: -
CDR3: CASSQDSVLYGYTF; DNA: TGTGCCAGCAGCCAAGACAGCGTACTGTATGGCTACACCTTC; size: few; V: TRBV3-1; J: TRBJ1-2; D: -
CDR3: CASSSMDSNQPQHF; DNA: TGTGCCAGCAGCTCGATGGATAGCAATCAGCCCCAGCATTTT; size: many; V: TRBV7-9; J: TRBJ1-5; D: -